This T cell receptor beta chain was obtained from a study of shared clonotypes between healthy human individuals. Looking at the study overall: Three plates were used per donor for CD4 naive, three for CD4 memory, two for CD8 naive and one for CD8 memory.

In the study's own analysis: Filtering of immunoSEQ junctional sequences could not match full-length read filtering. Clones were sequenced by immunoSEQ multiplex PCR, and TCRdb holds only the in-frame ones, with some missing. The V and J calls and clone size were taken over from that table, and D and trimming were inferred from the DNA. Of about a million clones listed, 70% to 85% were seen once; the top ten hold about 0.94%. With V trimmed by 5 bases and J by 6 bases, 9 bases remained unmatched. Germline CDR1 reads SGHVS; CDR2 reads FNYEAQ. The CDR3 covers 16 residues. All donors were healthy HIV-negative adults lacking recent acute infections or vaccinations. CD45RA+ naive and CD45RA-negative memory subsets were separated from CD4+ cells.

The chain uses TRBV7-6 and TRBJ2-1; 11 bases map to TRBD2. Source material: memory CD4+ T cells from PBMCs. This sample's subset: CD45RA-negative fraction. The sequence came from a man aged 18 to 29 in good health. Some clones in this sample may be carry-over from other donors' samples. CDR3 residues: CASSLPYSGRANEQFF. The CDR3 region has the DNA TGTGCCAGCAGCCTCCCTTATAGCGGGAGGGCCAATGAGCAGTTCTTC.